The T cell receptor (beta chain) under discussion was sequenced for a study of cytomegalovirus exposure and HLA in healthy donors. Comment on this clone: Its target is not known.

Overall study findings and caveats: Later on, a genetic analysis was performed. It linked a missense variant in DCLRE1C with V- and J-gene trimming of TCR beta.

Amplification used 60 Vbeta primers and 13 Jbeta primers. Data came from immunoSEQ multiplex PCR; TCRdb stores just in-frame clones and leaves some out. Among about 210,000 clones listed, 78% were seen once. The germline V gene encodes CDR1 KGHSH and CDR2 LQKENI. The CDR3 spans 15 residues. The V and J ends lost 2 bases and 8 bases, in that order; junction bases with no gene match: 6. Sequenced material: PBMCs. This chain joins TRBV18 and TRBJ1-3, with TRBD1 identical over 10 bases. This receptor was obtained from a boy under 18 in good health and CMV-seronegative. CDR3 amino acids: CASSPDRTGGHTIYF. CDR3 DNA sequence: TGTGCCAGCTCACCAGATCGGACAGGGGGACACACCATATATTTT.